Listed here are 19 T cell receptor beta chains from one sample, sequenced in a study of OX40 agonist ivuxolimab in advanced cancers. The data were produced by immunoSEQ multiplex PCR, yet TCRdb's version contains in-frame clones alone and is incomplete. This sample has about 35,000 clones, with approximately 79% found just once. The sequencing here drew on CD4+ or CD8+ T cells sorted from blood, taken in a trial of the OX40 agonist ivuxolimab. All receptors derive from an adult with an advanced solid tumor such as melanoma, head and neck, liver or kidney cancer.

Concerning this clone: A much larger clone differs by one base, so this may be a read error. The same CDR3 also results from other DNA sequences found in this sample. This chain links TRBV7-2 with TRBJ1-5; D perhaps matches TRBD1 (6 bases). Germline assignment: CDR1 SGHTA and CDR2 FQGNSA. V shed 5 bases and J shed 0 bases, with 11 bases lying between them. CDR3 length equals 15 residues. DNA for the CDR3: TGTGCCAGCAGCCTGACAGGTCATAGCAATCAGCCCCAGCATTTT. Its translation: CASSLTGHSNQPQHF.

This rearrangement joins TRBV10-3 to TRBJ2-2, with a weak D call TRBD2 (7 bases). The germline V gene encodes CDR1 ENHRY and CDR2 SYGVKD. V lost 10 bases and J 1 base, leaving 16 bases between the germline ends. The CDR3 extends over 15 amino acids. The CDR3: CATGGRDGNTGELFF. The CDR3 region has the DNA TGTGCCACCGGGGGGCGGGACGGGAACACCGGGGAGCTGTTTTTT.

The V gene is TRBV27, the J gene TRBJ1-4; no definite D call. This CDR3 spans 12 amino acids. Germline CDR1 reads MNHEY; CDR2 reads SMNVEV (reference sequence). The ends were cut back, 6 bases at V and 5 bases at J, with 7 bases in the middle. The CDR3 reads CASRRGNEKLFF. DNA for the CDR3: TGTGCCAGCAGGAGAGGAAATGAAAAACTGTTTTTT. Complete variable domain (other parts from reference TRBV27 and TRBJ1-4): EAQVTQNPRYLITVTGKKLTVTCSQNMNHEYMSWYRQDPGLGLRQIYYSMNVEVTDKGDVPEGYKVSRKEKRNFPLILESPSPNQTSLYFCASRRGNEKLFFGSGTQLSVL.

The CDR3 sequence: CASSRQGQEQYF. CDR3 DNA sequence: TGTGCCAGCAGTCGACAGGGGCAAGAGCAGTACTTC. The chain has TRBV5-4 and TRBJ2-7; 8 bases map to TRBD1. Trimming cost V 5 bases and J 7 bases; bases outside gene matches: 5. CDR3 length: 12 residues. CDR1 is SGHNT and CDR2 is YYREEE in the germline V gene (reference sequence).

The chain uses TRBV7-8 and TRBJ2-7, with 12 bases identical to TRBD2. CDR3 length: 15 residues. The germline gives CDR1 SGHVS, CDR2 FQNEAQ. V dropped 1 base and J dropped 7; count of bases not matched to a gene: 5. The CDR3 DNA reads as TGTGCCAGCAGCTTAGGACTAGCGGGAGTAGGTGAGCAGTACTTC. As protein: CASSLGLAGVGEQYF.

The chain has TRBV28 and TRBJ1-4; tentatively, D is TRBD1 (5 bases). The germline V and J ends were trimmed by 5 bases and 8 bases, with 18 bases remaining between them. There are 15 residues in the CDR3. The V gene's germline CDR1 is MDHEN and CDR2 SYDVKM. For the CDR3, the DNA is TGTGCCAGCAGTCCCCCTCGGACCTCAGGGGAAAAACTGTTTTTT. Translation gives CASSPPRTSGEKLFF.

The DNA of the CDR3 is TGTGCCAGCAGAAAGGGAGATCAGCCCCAGCATTTT. Translation gives CASRKGDQPQHF. The V call is TRBV6-6, the J call TRBJ1-5; the D is unclear. CDR1 and CDR2 (germline): MNHNY, SVGAGI (reference sequence). This CDR3 is built from 12 residues. The V end was cut by 6 bases, the J end by 5 bases, with 8 bases between.

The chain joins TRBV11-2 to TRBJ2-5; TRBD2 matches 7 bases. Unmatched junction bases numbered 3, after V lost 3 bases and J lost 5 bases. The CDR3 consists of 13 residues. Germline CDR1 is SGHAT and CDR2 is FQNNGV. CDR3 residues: CASSFGGSETQYF. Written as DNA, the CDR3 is TGTGCCAGCAGCTTTGGCGGGAGTGAGACCCAGTACTTC.

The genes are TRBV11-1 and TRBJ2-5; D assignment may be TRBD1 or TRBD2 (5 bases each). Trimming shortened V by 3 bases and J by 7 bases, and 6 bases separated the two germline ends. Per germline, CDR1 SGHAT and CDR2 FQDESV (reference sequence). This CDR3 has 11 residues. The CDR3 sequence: CASSFGGTQYF. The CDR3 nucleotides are TGTGCCAGCAGCTTTGGGGGGACCCAGTACTTC.

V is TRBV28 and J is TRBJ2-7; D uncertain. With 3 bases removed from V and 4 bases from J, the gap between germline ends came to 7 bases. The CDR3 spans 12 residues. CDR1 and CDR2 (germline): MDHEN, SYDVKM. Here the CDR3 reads CASSFITYEQYF. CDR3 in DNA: TGTGCCAGCAGTTTTATAACGTACGAGCAGTACTTC.

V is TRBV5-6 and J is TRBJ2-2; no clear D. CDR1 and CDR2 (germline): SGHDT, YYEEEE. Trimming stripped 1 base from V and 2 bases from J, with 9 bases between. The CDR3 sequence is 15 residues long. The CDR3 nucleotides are TGTGCCAGCAGCTTGTACAGCTCTAACACCGGGGAGCTGTTTTTT. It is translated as CASSLYSSNTGELFF.

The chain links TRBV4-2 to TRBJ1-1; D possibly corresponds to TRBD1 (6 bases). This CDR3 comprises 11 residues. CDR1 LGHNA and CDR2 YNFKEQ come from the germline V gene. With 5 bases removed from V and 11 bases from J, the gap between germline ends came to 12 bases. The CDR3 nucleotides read TGTGCCAGCAGCTCACAGGGTTCGGCTTTCTTT. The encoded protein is CASSSQGSAFF.

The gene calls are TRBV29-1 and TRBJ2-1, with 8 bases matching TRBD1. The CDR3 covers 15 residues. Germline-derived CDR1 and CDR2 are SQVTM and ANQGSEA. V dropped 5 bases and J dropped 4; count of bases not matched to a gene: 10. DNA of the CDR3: TGCAGCGTTCATCGACAGGGGAGCTTTTACAATGAGCAGTTCTTC. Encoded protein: CSVHRQGSFYNEQFF.

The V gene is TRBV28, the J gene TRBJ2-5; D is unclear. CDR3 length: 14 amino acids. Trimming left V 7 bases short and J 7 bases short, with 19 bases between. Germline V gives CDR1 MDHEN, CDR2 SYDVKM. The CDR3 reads CASTSGSVLWTQYF. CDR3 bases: TGTGCCAGCACAAGTGGATCGGTCTTATGGACCCAGTACTTC.

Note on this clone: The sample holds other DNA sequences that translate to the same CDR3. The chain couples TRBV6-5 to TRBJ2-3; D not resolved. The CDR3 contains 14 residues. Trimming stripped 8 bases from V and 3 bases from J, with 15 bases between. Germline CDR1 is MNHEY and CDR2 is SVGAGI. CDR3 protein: CASSLKWGTDTQYF. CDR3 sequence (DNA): TGTGCCAGCTCGCTAAAGTGGGGAACAGATACGCAGTATTTT.

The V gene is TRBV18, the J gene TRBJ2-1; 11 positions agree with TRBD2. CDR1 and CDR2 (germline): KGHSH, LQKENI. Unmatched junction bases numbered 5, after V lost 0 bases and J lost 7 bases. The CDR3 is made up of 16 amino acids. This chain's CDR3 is CASSPPTSGIRNEQFF. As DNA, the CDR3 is TGTGCCAGCTCACCACCGACTAGCGGGATTCGTAATGAGCAGTTCTTC.

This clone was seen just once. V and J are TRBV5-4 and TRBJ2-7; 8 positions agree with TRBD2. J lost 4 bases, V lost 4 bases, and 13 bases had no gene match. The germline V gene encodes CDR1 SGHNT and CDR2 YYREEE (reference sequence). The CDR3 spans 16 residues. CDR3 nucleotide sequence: TGTGCCAGCAGCCCAAAAGGGATAGCGGGAAGTTACGAGCAGTACTTC. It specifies CASSPKGIAGSYEQYF. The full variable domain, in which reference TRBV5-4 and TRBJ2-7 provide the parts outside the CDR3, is ETGVTQSPTHLIKTRGQQVTLRCSSQSGHNTVSWYQQALGQGPQFIFQYYREEENGRGNFPPRFSGLQFPNYSSELNVNALELDDSALYLCASSPKGIAGSYEQYFGPGTRLTVT.

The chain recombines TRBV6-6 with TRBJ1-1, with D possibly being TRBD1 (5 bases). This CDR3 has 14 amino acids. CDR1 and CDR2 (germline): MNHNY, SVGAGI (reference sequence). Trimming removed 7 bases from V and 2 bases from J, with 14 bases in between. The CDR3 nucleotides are TGTGCCAGCACCCAGGGAACTGGAAACACTGAAGCTTTCTTT. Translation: CASTQGTGNTEAFF.

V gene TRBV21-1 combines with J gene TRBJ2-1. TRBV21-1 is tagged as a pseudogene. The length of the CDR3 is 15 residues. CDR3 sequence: CASSASIDAYNEQFF. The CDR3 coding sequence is TGTGCCAGCAGCGCCTCTATAGACGCCTACAATGAGCAGTTCTTC.